The 18 T cell receptor beta chains below were found in one sample sequenced in a study of blood T cell repertoires in COVID-19. Assay: immunoSEQ multiplex PCR; the TCRdb copy retains only in-frame clones and omits some. The sample records under 300,000 clones, approximately 91% being singletons. Material for sequencing was PBMCs or T cells enriched from blood (not recorded which). Every receptor here comes from a woman aged 40 to 49 with acute COVID-19.

The chain couples TRBV28 to TRBJ2-3; 8 bases match TRBD2. CDR1 and CDR2 (germline): MDHEN, SYDVKM. The length of the CDR3 is 15 residues. Trimming removed 5 bases from V and 6 bases from J; junction bases left unmatched: 10. The CDR3 region is CASSPHGTRGDTQYF. In DNA, the CDR3 is TGTGCCAGCAGTCCACACGGGACTAGGGGGGATACGCAGTATTTT.

The gene calls are TRBV6-5 and TRBJ1-1; 7 bases agree with TRBD1. Germline V lookup: CDR1 MNHEY, CDR2 SVGAGI. The CDR3 extends over 12 amino acids. J gave up 5 bases and V 10 bases, and 7 bases lay outside the gene matches. CDR3 amino acids: CATQGVRTEAFF. CDR3 nucleotide sequence: TGTGCCACCCAGGGGGTGAGGACTGAAGCTTTCTTT.

The genes are TRBV6-5 and TRBJ1-1; D may be TRBD1 (5 bases). This CDR3 comprises 14 residues. The V and J ends lost 8 bases and 1 base respectively, with 14 bases between them. CDR1 and CDR2 (germline): MNHEY, SVGAGI. The CDR3, as DNA: TGTGCCAGCGTTAGGGACTGGAGGAACACTGAAGCTTTCTTT. Its protein is CASVRDWRNTEAFF.

The chain joins TRBV6-1 to TRBJ1-3; 10 bases match TRBD1. The CDR3 spans 15 residues. Germline values: CDR1 MNHNS, CDR2 SASEGT. V was pared by 3 bases and J by 3 bases, with 2 bases of the junction left unmatched. This CDR3 reads CASSDGTGVGNTIYF. Here the CDR3 DNA reads TGTGCCAGCAGTGATGGGACAGGGGTTGGAAACACCATATATTTT.

The chain uses TRBV30 and TRBJ1-2; D perhaps matches TRBD1 (5 bases). The CDR3 runs 13 residues. V was trimmed by 2 bases and J by 5 bases, leaving 12 bases between them. From germline, CDR1 is GTSNPN and CDR2 SVGIG (reference sequence). Here the CDR3 DNA reads TGTGCCTGGAGTAGGGCAGGGAGGTATGGCTACACCTTC. Its translation is CAWSRAGRYGYTF.

The rearrangement uses TRBV9 and TRBJ1-5; D is ambiguous. The germline V and J ends were trimmed by 3 bases and 0 bases, with 10 bases remaining between them. Looked up from germline, CDR1 is SGDLS and CDR2 is YYNGEE. This CDR3 comprises 15 residues. CDR3 in amino acids: CASSERDNSNQPQHF. CDR3 DNA: TGTGCCAGCAGCGAGCGGGATAATAGCAATCAGCCCCAGCATTTT.

The sample holds one count of this clone. This sequence joins TRBV18 and TRBJ1-5; D is unresolved. Trimming cost V 3 bases and J 6 bases, with 9 bases left between them. Germline V gives CDR1 KGHSH, CDR2 LQKENI. The CDR3 sequence is 13 residues long. For the CDR3, the DNA is TGTGCCAGCTCACCGACAATTGGTCAGCCCCAGCATTTT. Translating gives CASSPTIGQPQHF.

This clone showed up just a few times. The chain is built from TRBV27 and TRBJ2-5, with D possibly being TRBD2 (7 bases). The V gene's germline CDR1 is MNHEY and CDR2 SMNVEV (reference sequence). There are 16 residues in the CDR3. Trimming left V 4 bases short and J 2 bases short, with 17 bases between. Written as DNA, the CDR3 is TGTGCCAGCAGTTATAGGGGGGGGGTTAAACAAGAGACCCAGTACTTC. Translating gives CASSYRGGVKQETQYF.

The CDR3 protein is CASSLASDRALDQPQHF. CDR3 DNA sequence: TGTGCCAGCAGCTTGGCCTCGGACAGGGCGCTCGATCAGCCCCAGCATTTT. V gene TRBV5-8 combines with J gene TRBJ1-5; 8 bases align to TRBD1. This CDR3 spans 17 amino acids. Germline V gene lookup returns CDR1 SGHTS and CDR2 YDEGEE. The J segment lost 5 bases and the V segment lost 0 bases, leaving 10 bases of the junction unmatched. Combining the CDR3 with reference TRBV5-8 and TRBJ1-5 gives the whole variable domain EAGVTQSPTHLIKTRGQQATLRCSPISGHTSVYWYQQALGLGLQFLLWYDEGEERNRGNFPPRFSGRQFPNYSSELNVNALELEDSALYLCASSLASDRALDQPQHFGDGTRLSIL.

The chain links TRBV5-1 to TRBJ2-1; 10 bases align to TRBD2. CDR1 SGHRS and CDR2 YFSETQ come from the germline V gene. The V gene end was trimmed by 7 bases and the J gene end by 4 bases; junction bases not matched to a gene: 8. The CDR3 is 15 residues long. The CDR3 nucleotides read TGCGCCAGCCGGCCTAGCGGGGGCATATACAATGAGCAGTTCTTC. Its translation: CASRPSGGIYNEQFF.

This clone was counted once. The genes are TRBV14 and TRBJ2-2; D gene uncertain. CDR3 length: 12 amino acids. In germline, CDR1 is SGHDN, CDR2 FVKESK. The ends were cut back, 2 bases at V and 6 bases at J, with 4 bases in the middle. The CDR3 loop reads CASSQTAGELFF. The DNA for the CDR3 is TGTGCCAGCAGCCAAACTGCCGGGGAGCTGTTTTTT. Looking up the rest from reference TRBV14 and TRBJ2-2 gives the full variable domain: EAGVTQFPSHSVIEKGQTVTLRCDPISGHDNLYWYRRVMGKEIKFLLHFVKESKQDESGMPNNRFLAERTGGTYSTLKVQPAELEDSGVYFCASSQTAGELFFGEGSRLTVL.

The V and J genes are TRBV12-3 or TRBV12-4 and TRBJ1-6; D remains ambiguous. The V gene lost 2 bases and the J gene lost 8 bases, with 7 bases spanning the gap. This CDR3 has 13 residues. DNA for the CDR3: TGTGCCAGCAGTTTATACCGGGATTCACCCCTCCACTTT. The encoded protein is CASSLYRDSPLHF.

The rearrangement links TRBV18 to TRBJ1-1, with D unclear. This CDR3 is built from 14 residues. CDR1 is KGHSH, CDR2 LQKENI, per germline. V was pared by 0 bases and J by 4 bases, with 9 bases between. The CDR3 protein is CASSPPPGGTEAFF. CDR3 sequence (DNA): TGTGCCAGCTCACCACCGCCGGGTGGCACTGAAGCTTTCTTT.

The chain joins TRBV6-2 or TRBV6-3 to TRBJ2-1, with 12 bases lining up with TRBD2. Germline CDR1 MNHEY, CDR2 SVGEGT. The CDR3 loop spans 16 amino acids. Trimming removed 0 bases from V and 7 bases from J; junction bases left unmatched: 4. The CDR3 nucleotides read TGTGCCAGCAGTTACTCACTAGCGGGAGGTGGTAATGAGCAGTTCTTC. Protein product: CASSYSLAGGGNEQFF.

CDR3 sequence reads: CASAGFYGYTF. The CDR3 DNA follows: TGTGCCTCGGCGGGCTTCTATGGCTACACCTTC. The chain uses TRBV12-3 or TRBV12-4 and TRBJ1-2; no definite D call. Trimming removed 11 bases at V and 4 bases at J, with 11 bases between. The CDR3 extends over 11 amino acids.

The gene calls are TRBV19 and TRBJ1-2; 7 bases fit TRBD1. The CDR3 runs to 15 residues. Germline CDR1 is LNHDA and CDR2 is SQIVND (reference sequence). V shed 5 bases and J 0 bases; nucleotides not matched to a gene: 6. CDR3 DNA: TGTGCCAGTAGTGTACAGGGGACAGCTAACTATGGCTACACCTTC. It codes for CASSVQGTANYGYTF.

The J gene is TRBJ1-5, the V gene TRBV30, with D maybe TRBD1 (6 bases). Trimming stripped 7 bases from V and 4 bases from J, with 11 bases between. The CDR3 sequence is 12 residues long. The germline V gene has CDR1 GTSNPN and CDR2 SVGIG (reference sequence). For the CDR3, the DNA is TGTGCCTTCGGACAGCCAAATCAGCCCCAGCATTTT. Translating it yields CAFGQPNQPQHF.

The chain couples TRBV5-1 to TRBJ2-6; the match to TRBD1 covers 10 bases. V trimming: 2 bases; J trimming: 0 bases; junction bases outside the gene matches: 2. Germline V CDR1 and CDR2: SGHRS, YFSETQ. The CDR3 loop spans 17 amino acids. The DNA for the CDR3 is TGCGCCAGCAGCTTTGGACAGGGGGGCTCTGGGGCCAACGTCCTGACTTTC. Translated, it gives CASSFGQGGSGANVLTF.